This T cell receptor beta chain was identified in a study of cytomegalovirus exposure and HLA in healthy donors. With V trimmed by 2 bases and J by 8 bases, 5 bases remained unmatched. The germline V gene has CDR1 MRHNA and CDR2 SNTAGT. CDR3 length equals 15 residues. It was with 60 Vbeta and 13 Jbeta primers that the PCR ran. Method: immunoSEQ multiplex PCR; TCRdb's copy keeps in-frame clones and lacks some. The sample contains tens of thousands of clones, 70% to 85% of which appear only once. This clonotype was sampled from a man aged 45-65 years in good health and CMV-seropositive. The sample consisted of PBMCs. V is TRBV6-4 and J is TRBJ1-5; 11 bases match TRBD1. CDR3 sequence: CASSDGGTGGEPQHF. DNA of the CDR3: TGTGCCAGCAGTGACGGGGGGACAGGGGGAGAGCCCCAGCATTTT.